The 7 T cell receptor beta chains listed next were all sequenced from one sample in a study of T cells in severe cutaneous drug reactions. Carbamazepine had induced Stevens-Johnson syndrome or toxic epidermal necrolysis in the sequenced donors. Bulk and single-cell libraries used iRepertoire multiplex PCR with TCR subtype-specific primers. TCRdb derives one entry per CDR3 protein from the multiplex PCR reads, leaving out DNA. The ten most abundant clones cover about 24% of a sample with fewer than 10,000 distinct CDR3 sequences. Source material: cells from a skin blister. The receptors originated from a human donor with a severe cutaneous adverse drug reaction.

CDR3 region: CASSSDRGIVEAFF. V gene TRBV7-8 combines with J gene TRBJ1-1; lacking DNA, the TRBD1 call made by TCRdb goes unchecked. The germline gives CDR1 SGHVS, CDR2 FQNEAQ. CDR3 length: 14 residues.

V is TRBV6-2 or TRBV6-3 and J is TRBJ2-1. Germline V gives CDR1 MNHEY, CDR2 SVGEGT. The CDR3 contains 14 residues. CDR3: CASSFIAVGNEQFF.

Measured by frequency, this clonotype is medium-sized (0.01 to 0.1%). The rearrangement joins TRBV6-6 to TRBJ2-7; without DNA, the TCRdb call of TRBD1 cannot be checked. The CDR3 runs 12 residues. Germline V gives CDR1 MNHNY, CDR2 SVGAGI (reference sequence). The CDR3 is CASRAGAYEQYF.

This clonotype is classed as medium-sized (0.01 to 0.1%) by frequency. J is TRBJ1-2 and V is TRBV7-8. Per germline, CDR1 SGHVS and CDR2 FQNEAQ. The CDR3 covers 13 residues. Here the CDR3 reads CASSLAEIYGYTF.

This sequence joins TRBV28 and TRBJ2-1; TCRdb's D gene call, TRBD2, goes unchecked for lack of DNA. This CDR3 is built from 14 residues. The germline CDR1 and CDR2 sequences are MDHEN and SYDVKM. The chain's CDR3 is CATQKGGSTDEQFF.

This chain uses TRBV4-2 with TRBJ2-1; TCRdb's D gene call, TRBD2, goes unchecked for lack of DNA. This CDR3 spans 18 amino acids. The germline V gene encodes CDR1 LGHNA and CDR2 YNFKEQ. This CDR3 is CASSHPPRPSITYNEQFF.

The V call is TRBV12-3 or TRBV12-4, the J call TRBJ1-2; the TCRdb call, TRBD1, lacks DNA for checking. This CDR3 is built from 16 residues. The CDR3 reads CASSLRQTGGSYGYTF.